This T cell receptor (beta chain) was recorded in a study of shared clonotypes between healthy human individuals. TCRdb's copy holds only in-frame clones and misses some; the assay was immunoSEQ multiplex PCR. The sample lists about a million clones, approximately 70% occurring once. Division of CD4+ cells produced a CD45RA+ naive subset and a CD45RA-negative memory subset. The CDR3 extends over 14 amino acids. The trim removed 6 bases at V and 2 bases at J, leaving 3 bases unmatched. The germline CDR1 and CDR2 sequences are SEHNR and FQNEAQ (reference sequence). The clonotype comes from a man aged 18 to 29 in good health. Sequenced: memory CD4+ T cells sorted from blood. Subset given: CD45RA-negative fraction. The chain uses TRBV7-9 and TRBJ2-1; 8 bases agree with TRBD1. In DNA, the CDR3 is TGTGCCAGCAGAGGACAGGGTGCCTACAATGAGCAGTTCTTC. Its protein product is CASRGQGAYNEQFF.